The 26 T cell receptor beta chains below were found in one sample sequenced in a study of cytomegalovirus exposure and HLA in healthy donors. Both 60 Vbeta primers and 13 Jbeta primers went into the PCR. Sequencing used immunoSEQ multiplex PCR; TCRdb keeps in-frame clones, though not all of them. Among 140,000 to 150,000 clones listed, about 84% were seen once. Sequenced sample: PBMCs. Every receptor here comes from a male donor in good health and CMV-seronegative.

This CDR3 is CASSLALAGVYNEQFF. CDR3 sequence (DNA): TGTGCCAGCAGCTTAGCTTTAGCGGGGGTTTACAATGAGCAGTTCTTC. V gene TRBV11-3 combines with J gene TRBJ2-1, with TRBD2 matching over 9 bases. There are 16 residues in the CDR3. Germline-derived CDR1 and CDR2 are SGHNT and YENEEA. Germline trimming cut 1 base from V and 4 bases from J; bases unmatched to any gene: 5.

V usage is TRBV19 and J usage is TRBJ2-3, with 8 bases identical to TRBD1. V was pared by 10 bases and J by 2 bases, with 14 bases of the junction left unmatched. This CDR3 contains 16 residues. The germline CDR1 and CDR2 sequences are LNHDA and SQIVND (reference sequence). As DNA, the CDR3 is TGTGCCACCGAGAGGACAGGGCGACTTACCACAGATACGCAGTATTTT. Translation gives CATERTGRLTTDTQYF.

As DNA, the CDR3 is TGTGCCAGCAGCTACCCCCCAACAGCTACCTACGAGCAGTACTTC. Its translation: CASSYPPTATYEQYF. The chain uses TRBV28 and TRBJ2-7; no clear D gene. The V and J ends lost 6 bases and 2 bases respectively, with 17 bases between them. The CDR3 is 15 amino acids. Per germline, CDR1 MDHEN and CDR2 SYDVKM.

This chain connects TRBV4-1 to TRBJ1-1; D is unresolved. CDR3 size: 13 residues. Germline V gives CDR1 MGHRA, CDR2 YSYEKL. V lost 3 bases to trimming and J lost 5 bases, with 10 bases between them. The CDR3 bases are TGCGCCAGCAGCCAGGGCGTCCAGACTGAAGCTTTCTTT. It yields the protein CASSQGVQTEAFF.

The chain joins TRBV6-5 to TRBJ2-7; D is undetermined. The germline V and J ends were trimmed by 2 bases and 5 bases, with 7 bases remaining between them. Germline lookup yields CDR1 MNHEY and CDR2 SVGAGI. The CDR3 covers 12 residues. DNA for the CDR3: TGTGCCAGCAGTTACGGGCTGGACGAGCAGTACTTC. This encodes CASSYGLDEQYF.

The CDR3 reads CASSIFGRAGGQSQYF. In DNA, the CDR3 is TGTGCCAGTAGTATTTTCGGCCGGGCGGGGGGTCAGTCGCAGTATTTT. V is TRBV19 and J is TRBJ2-3; TRBD2 matches at 8 bases. Per the germline V gene, CDR1 is LNHDA and CDR2 is SQIVND (reference sequence). The CDR3 consists of 16 residues. With 3 bases clipped from V and 10 bases from J, the junction kept 15 bases outside the gene matches.

The V and J genes are TRBV14 and TRBJ2-3; D possibly corresponds to TRBD1 (5 bases). This CDR3 region has 15 residues. V was trimmed by 3 bases and J by 3 bases, leaving 13 bases between them. Germline-derived CDR1 and CDR2 are SGHDN and FVKESK. CDR3 residues: CASSHLQGLTDTQYF. CDR3 nucleotides: TGTGCCAGCAGCCATTTGCAGGGTTTAACAGATACGCAGTATTTT.

This clone was recorded a few times. V is TRBV29-1 and J is TRBJ2-3, with 7 nucleotides matching TRBD2. Germline V lookup: CDR1 SQVTM, CDR2 ANQGSEA. The junction had 5 bases not matched to a gene; V was cut back by 4 bases and J by 1 base. The CDR3 contains 14 residues. Here the CDR3 DNA reads TGCAGCGTTGCTGTCGCGGGGGGCACAGATACGCAGTATTTT. It encodes CSVAVAGGTDTQYF.

The chain carries TRBV5-1 and TRBJ2-7; 8 bases fit TRBD2. This CDR3 is 14 amino acids long. The V and J ends lost 0 bases and 6 bases, in that order; junction bases with no gene match: 5. Per germline, CDR1 SGHRS and CDR2 YFSETQ. The DNA of the CDR3 is TGCGCCAGCAGCTTGGCCGGGAGGGCCGTCGAGCAGTACTTC. Translation: CASSLAGRAVEQYF.

This chain links TRBV7-8 with TRBJ2-7; tentatively, D is TRBD1 (5 bases). CDR3 length: 16 residues. CDR1 SGHVS and CDR2 FQNEAQ come from the germline V gene. Trimming shortened V by 5 bases and J by 0 bases, and 17 bases separated the two germline ends. CDR3 amino acids: CASSAAGHLSSYEQYF. For the CDR3, the DNA is TGTGCCAGCAGCGCAGCCGGACATCTGAGCTCCTACGAGCAGTACTTC.

The gene calls are TRBV5-1 and TRBJ2-2; 8 nucleotides match TRBD1. V was clipped by 2 bases and J by 5 bases; unmatched bases: 14. Germline V gene sequence: CDR1 SGHRS, CDR2 YFSETQ. The CDR3 length is 18 residues. This CDR3 is CASSFFAGGIRATGELFF. The CDR3 DNA reads as TGCGCCAGCAGCTTTTTCGCAGGGGGCATCAGGGCAACCGGGGAGCTGTTTTTT.

V and J are TRBV28 and TRBJ1-5; D is uncertain. Trimming pared 6 bases from V and 5 bases from J, leaving 14 bases between. This CDR3 region has 14 residues. From germline, CDR1 is MDHEN and CDR2 SYDVKM. The DNA of the CDR3 is TGTGCCAGCAGGGCGAGTCGGGAATATCAGCCCCAGCATTTT. It is translated as CASRASREYQPQHF.

The gene calls are TRBV11-2 and TRBJ2-1; a weak D match, TRBD2 (6 bases). CDR1 is SGHAT, CDR2 FQNNGV, per germline. This CDR3 has 16 residues. The ends were cut back, 1 base at V and 5 bases at J, with 15 bases in the middle. Written as DNA, the CDR3 is TGTGCCAGCAGCTTAGCGGTGGCGGGAAGGGACAATGAGCAGTTCTTC. This sequence encodes CASSLAVAGRDNEQFF.

This clone appeared once. The rearrangement links TRBV18 to TRBJ1-4; 9 bases fit TRBD1. The CDR3 has 15 amino acids. The junction had 4 bases not matched to a gene; V was cut back by 2 bases and J by 6 bases. The germline CDR1 and CDR2 sequences are KGHSH and LQKENI. CDR3 nucleotides: TGTGCCAGCTCACCAGGAGGGACAGGGTATGAAAAACTGTTTTTT. Protein: CASSPGGTGYEKLFF.

This clone was detected once. V is TRBV5-4 and J is TRBJ2-1; D not certain. Trimming left V 1 base short and J 3 bases short, with 17 bases between. Per germline, CDR1 SGHNT and CDR2 YYREEE (reference sequence). CDR3 length: 17 residues. Here the CDR3 DNA reads TGTGCCAGCAGCTTGTTCATCGTTGTGAACAACTACAATGAGCAGTTCTTC. Its translation is CASSLFIVVNNYNEQFF. The whole variable domain, filled in from reference TRBV5-4 and TRBJ2-1, reads ETGVTQSPTHLIKTRGQQVTLRCSSQSGHNTVSWYQQALGQGPQFIFQYYREEENGRGNFPPRFSGLQFPNYSSELNVNALELDDSALYLCASSLFIVVNNYNEQFFGPGTRLTVL.

The gene calls are TRBV7-8 and TRBJ2-1, with D perhaps TRBD1 (5 bases). Trimming removed 2 bases at V and 3 bases at J, with 14 bases between. Per germline, CDR1 SGHVS and CDR2 FQNEAQ. The CDR3 is made up of 16 amino acids. The CDR3 reads CASSLPRQRLYNEQFF. CDR3 sequence (DNA): TGTGCCAGCAGCTTACCCAGACAGCGACTCTACAATGAGCAGTTCTTC.

The CDR3 region has the DNA TGTGCCAGTATTCCTTCCGAACAGGGACACCATGGCTACACCTTC. This encodes CASIPSEQGHHGYTF. This chain links TRBV19 with TRBJ1-2; possible D gene TRBD1, 6 bases. This CDR3 region has 15 residues. V was trimmed by 7 bases and J by 6 bases, leaving 21 bases between them. The germline CDR1 and CDR2 sequences are LNHDA and SQIVND (reference sequence).

Of note for this clone: The junction shows a germline mismatch at one end, possibly a read error. The chain combines TRBV10-3 with TRBJ1-1; no clear D. The CDR3 loop spans 14 amino acids. Germline-derived CDR1 and CDR2 are ENHRY and SYGVKD. CDR3 DNA sequence: TGTGCCGTCAGGAGCGCTGCCCTTCGGACTGAAGCTTTCTTT. Its protein product is CAVRSAALRTEAFF.

The rearrangement uses TRBV6-5 and TRBJ1-5; D is unclear. The CDR3 has 14 residues. Per germline, CDR1 MNHEY and CDR2 SVGAGI. The ends were cut back, 5 bases at V and 9 bases at J, with 17 bases in the middle. The CDR3 sequence: CASSLTTTRVPQHF. The CDR3 DNA reads TGTGCCAGCAGTCTAACAACTACCCGGGTGCCCCAGCATTTT.

CDR3 nucleotides: TGTGCCAGCAGCCGACTAGCGGGGGGGGGCACCGGGGAGCTGTTTTTT. It is translated as CASSRLAGGGTGELFF. This chain joins TRBV7-8 and TRBJ2-2, with TRBD2 matching over 14 bases. The junction had 3 bases not matched to a gene; V was cut back by 5 bases and J by 4 bases. Germline lookup yields CDR1 SGHVS and CDR2 FQNEAQ. The CDR3 length is 16 residues.

The chain joins TRBV6-1 to TRBJ1-6; TRBD1 matches at 7 bases. From germline, CDR1 is MNHNS and CDR2 SASEGT. The CDR3 sequence is 19 residues long. After removal of 2 bases from V and 1 base from J, the junction contained 11 bases not matched to a gene. CDR3 protein: CASSELDRVIYSYNSPLHF. In DNA, the CDR3 is TGTGCCAGCAGTGAACTTGACAGGGTTATTTATTCCTATAATTCACCCCTCCACTTT.

The rearrangement joins TRBV11-2 to TRBJ2-5; perhaps TRBD1 as D (5 bases). The DNA end is a closer match to TRBJ2-7, so the J assignment may be wrong. CDR3 length: 15 amino acids. Germline V gene lookup returns CDR1 SGHAT and CDR2 FQNNGV. The CDR3 nucleotides read TGTGCCAGCAGCTTAGTGGGGCTAAATTACTACGAGCAGTACTTC. It translates to CASSLVGLNYYEQYF.

This chain connects TRBV7-2 to TRBJ1-2, with TRBD1 identical over 7 bases. Germline values: CDR1 SGHTA, CDR2 FQGNSA. V gave up 1 base and J gave up 6 bases; unmatched junction bases: 2. The CDR3 is made up of 13 amino acids. CDR3 protein: CASSLGQGDGYTF. In nucleotides, the CDR3 is TGTGCCAGCAGCTTAGGTCAGGGGGATGGCTACACCTTC.

The rearrangement links TRBV30 to TRBJ2-7; D possibly corresponds to TRBD1 (7 bases). V dropped 1 base and J dropped 5 bases, with 18 bases sitting between them. This CDR3 region has 15 residues. CDR1 and CDR2 (germline): GTSNPN, SVGIG (reference sequence). CDR3 residues: CAWSETGDLGHEQYF. For the CDR3, the DNA is TGTGCCTGGAGTGAAACAGGGGACTTGGGGCACGAGCAGTACTTC.

V and J are TRBV11-2 and TRBJ1-4; D possibly corresponds to TRBD1 (5 bases). This CDR3 is 19 amino acids long. Trimming left V 5 bases short and J 12 bases short, with 34 bases between. Germline lookup yields CDR1 SGHAT and CDR2 FQNNGV. The CDR3 sequence is CASSHITNRQRASRTELFF. The DNA for the CDR3 is TGTGCCAGCAGCCACATTACAAACCGACAGCGCGCGAGTCGGACGGAACTGTTTTTT.

The chain's CDR3 is CASSSRDTPNTEAFF. The CDR3 DNA sequence: TGTGCCAGCAGCTCCCGCGACACCCCGAACACTGAAGCTTTCTTT. The J gene is TRBJ1-1, the V gene TRBV7-6, with no clear D. Deletions cut 4 bases from V and 1 base from J, with 13 bases between. CDR3 length: 15 amino acids. Per germline, CDR1 SGHVS and CDR2 FNYEAQ.